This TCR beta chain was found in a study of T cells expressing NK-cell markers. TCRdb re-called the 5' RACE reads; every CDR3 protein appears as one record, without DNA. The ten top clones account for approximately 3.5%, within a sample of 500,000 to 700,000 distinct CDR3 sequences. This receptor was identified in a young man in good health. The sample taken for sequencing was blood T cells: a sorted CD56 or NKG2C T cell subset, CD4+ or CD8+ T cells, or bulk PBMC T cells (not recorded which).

The CDR3 reads CASSLGLAGGPETQYF. The chain uses TRBV5-1 and TRBJ2-5; TCRdb indicates TRBD2, and absent DNA this call remains unverified. There are 16 residues in the CDR3. Germline V gene data show CDR1 as SGHRS and CDR2 as YFSETQ.